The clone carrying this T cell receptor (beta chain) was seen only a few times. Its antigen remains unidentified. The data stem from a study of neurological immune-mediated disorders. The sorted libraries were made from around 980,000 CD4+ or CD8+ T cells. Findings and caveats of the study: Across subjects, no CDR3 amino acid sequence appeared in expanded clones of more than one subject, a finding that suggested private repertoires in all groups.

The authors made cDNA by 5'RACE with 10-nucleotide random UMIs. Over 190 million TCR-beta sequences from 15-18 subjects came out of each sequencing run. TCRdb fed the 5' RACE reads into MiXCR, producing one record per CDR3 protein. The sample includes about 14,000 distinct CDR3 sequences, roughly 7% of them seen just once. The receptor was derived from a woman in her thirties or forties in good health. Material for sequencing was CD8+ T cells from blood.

CDR3 in amino acids: CASSSGGTDTQYF. The CDR3 coding sequence is TGTGCCAGCAGTAGCGGGGGCACAGATACGCAGTATTTT. The V and J genes are TRBV6-5 and TRBJ2-3, with TRBD2 matching 7 bases. V shed 5 bases and J 1 base; nucleotides not matched to a gene: 0. Germline assignment: CDR1 MNHEY and CDR2 SVGAGI. The CDR3 consists of 13 residues.